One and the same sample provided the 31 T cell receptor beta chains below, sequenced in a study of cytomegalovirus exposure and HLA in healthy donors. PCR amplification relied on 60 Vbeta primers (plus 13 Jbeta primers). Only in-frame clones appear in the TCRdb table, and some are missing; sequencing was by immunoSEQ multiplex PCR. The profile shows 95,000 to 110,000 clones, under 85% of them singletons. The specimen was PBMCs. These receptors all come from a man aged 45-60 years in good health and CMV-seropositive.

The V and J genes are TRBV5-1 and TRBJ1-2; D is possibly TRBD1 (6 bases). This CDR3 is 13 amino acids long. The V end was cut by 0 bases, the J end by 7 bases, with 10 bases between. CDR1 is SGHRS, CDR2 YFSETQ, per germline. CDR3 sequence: CASSLEQGGGYTF. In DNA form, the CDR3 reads TGCGCCAGCAGCTTGGAACAGGGCGGTGGCTACACCTTC. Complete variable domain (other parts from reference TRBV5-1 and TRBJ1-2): KAGVTQTPRYLIKTRGQQVTLSCSPISGHRSVSWYQQTPGQGLQFLFEYFSETQRNKGNFPGRFSGRQFSNSRSEMNVSTLELGDSALYLCASSLEQGGGYTFGSGTRLTVV.

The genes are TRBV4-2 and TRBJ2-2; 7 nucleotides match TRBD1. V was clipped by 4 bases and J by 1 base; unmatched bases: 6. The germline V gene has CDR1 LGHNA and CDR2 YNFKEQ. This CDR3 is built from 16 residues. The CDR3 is CASSLLRTGNTGELFF. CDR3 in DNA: TGTGCCAGCAGCCTCCTTAGGACAGGGAACACCGGGGAGCTGTTTTTT.

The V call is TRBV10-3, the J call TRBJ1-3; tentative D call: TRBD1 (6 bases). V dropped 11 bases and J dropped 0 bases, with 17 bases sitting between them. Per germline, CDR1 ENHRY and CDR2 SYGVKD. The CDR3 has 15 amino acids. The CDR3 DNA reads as TGTGCCCTCGGGGCAGGGGCCAACTCTGGAAACACCATATATTTT. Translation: CALGAGANSGNTIYF.

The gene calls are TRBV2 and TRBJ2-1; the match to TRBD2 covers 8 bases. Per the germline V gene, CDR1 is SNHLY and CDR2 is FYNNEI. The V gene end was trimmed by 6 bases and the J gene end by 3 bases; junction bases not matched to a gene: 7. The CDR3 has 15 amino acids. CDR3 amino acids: CASRGTSLFYNEQFF. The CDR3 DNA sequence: TGTGCCAGCAGAGGGACTAGTCTGTTCTACAATGAGCAGTTCTTC.

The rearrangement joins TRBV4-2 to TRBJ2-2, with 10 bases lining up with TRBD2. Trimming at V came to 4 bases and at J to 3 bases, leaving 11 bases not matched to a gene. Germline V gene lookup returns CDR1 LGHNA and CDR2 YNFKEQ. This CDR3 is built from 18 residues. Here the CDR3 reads CASSRPAAGGPDTGELFF. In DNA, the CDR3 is TGTGCCAGCAGCCGCCCCGCAGCGGGAGGGCCGGACACCGGGGAGCTGTTTTTT.

DNA for the CDR3: TGTGCCAGCAGTTCGGGACAGGGCGGTGATCAGCCCCAGCATTTT. It encodes CASSSGQGGDQPQHF. This chain joins TRBV27 and TRBJ1-5, with 9 bases that match TRBD1. The CDR3 is 15 amino acids. CDR1 is MNHEY and CDR2 is SMNVEV in the germline V gene (reference sequence). V dropped 4 bases and J dropped 5; count of bases not matched to a gene: 6.

CDR3 amino acids: CASSLGGRGANTEAFF. The CDR3 DNA reads TGTGCCAGCAGCTTAGGAGGGCGGGGGGCGAACACTGAAGCTTTCTTT. The J gene is TRBJ1-1, the V gene TRBV7-6, with D perhaps TRBD1 (6 bases). Germline V gene data show CDR1 as SGHVS and CDR2 as FNYEAQ. This CDR3 is built from 16 residues. Trimming cost V 1 base and J 1 base, with 13 bases left between them.

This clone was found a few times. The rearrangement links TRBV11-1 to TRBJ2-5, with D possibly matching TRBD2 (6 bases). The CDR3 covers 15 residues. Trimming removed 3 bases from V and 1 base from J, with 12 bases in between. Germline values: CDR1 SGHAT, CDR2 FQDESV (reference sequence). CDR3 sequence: CASSLTGESQETQYF. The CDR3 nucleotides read TGTGCCAGCAGCTTGACGGGAGAGAGCCAAGAGACCCAGTACTTC.

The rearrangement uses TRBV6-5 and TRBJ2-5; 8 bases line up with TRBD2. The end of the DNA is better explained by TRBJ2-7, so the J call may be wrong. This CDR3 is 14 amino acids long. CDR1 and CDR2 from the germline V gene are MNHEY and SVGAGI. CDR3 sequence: CASSYERESHEQYF. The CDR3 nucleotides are TGTGCCAGCAGTTATGAGCGGGAGTCTCACGAGCAGTACTTC.

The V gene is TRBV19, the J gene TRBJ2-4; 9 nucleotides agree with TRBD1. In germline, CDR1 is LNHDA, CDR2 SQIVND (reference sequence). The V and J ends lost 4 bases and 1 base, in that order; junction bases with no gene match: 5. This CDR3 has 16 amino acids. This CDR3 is CASSNRGLGAKNIQYF. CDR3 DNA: TGTGCCAGTAGTAACAGGGGGCTCGGGGCCAAAAACATTCAGTACTTC.

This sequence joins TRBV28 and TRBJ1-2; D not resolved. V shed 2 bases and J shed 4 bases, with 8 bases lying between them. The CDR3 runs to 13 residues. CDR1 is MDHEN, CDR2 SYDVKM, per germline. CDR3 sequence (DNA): TGTGCCAGCAGTTTAGGGCAGACCTATGGCTACACCTTC. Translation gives CASSLGQTYGYTF.

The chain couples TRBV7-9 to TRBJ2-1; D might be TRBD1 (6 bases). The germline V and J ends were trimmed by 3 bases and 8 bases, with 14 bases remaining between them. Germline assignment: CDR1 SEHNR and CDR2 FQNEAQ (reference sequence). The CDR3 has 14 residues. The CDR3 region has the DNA TGTGCCAGCAGCTTCTTCAGGGGATTCGATGAGCAGTTCTTC. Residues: CASSFFRGFDEQFF.

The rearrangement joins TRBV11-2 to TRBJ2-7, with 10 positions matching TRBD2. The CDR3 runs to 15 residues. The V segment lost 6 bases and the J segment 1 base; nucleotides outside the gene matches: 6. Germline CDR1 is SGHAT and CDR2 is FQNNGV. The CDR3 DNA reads TGTGCCAGCAGACCCGAACTAGCGGGGTCCTACGAGCAGTACTTC. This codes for CASRPELAGSYEQYF.

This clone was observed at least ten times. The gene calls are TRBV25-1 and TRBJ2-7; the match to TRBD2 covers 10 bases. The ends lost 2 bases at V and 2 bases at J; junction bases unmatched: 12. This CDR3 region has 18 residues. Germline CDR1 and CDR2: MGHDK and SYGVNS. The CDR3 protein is CASSEQGLGSGRPYEQYF. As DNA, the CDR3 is TGTGCCAGCAGTGAACAAGGATTAGGTAGCGGGAGGCCCTACGAGCAGTACTTC.

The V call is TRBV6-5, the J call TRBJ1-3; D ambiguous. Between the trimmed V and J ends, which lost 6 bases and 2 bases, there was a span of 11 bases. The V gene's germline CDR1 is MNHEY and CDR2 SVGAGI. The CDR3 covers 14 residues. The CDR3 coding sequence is TGTGCCAGCAGCCCGGGGAATACTGGAAACACCATATATTTT. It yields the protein CASSPGNTGNTIYF.

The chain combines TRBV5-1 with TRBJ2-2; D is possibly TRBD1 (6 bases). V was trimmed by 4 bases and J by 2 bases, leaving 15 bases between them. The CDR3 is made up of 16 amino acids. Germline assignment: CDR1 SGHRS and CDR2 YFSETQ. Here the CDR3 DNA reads TGCGCCAGCAGCCTAGACAGGTCGGCAAACACCGGGGAGCTGTTTTTT. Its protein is CASSLDRSANTGELFF.

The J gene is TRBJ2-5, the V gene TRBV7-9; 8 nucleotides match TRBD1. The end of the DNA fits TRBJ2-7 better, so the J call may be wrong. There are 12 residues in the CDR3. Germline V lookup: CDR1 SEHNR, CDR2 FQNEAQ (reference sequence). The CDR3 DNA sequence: TGTGCCAGCGAGGGACAGGCCTACGAGCAGTACTTC. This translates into CASEGQAYEQYF.

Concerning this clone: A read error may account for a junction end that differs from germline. The CDR3 here is CSATQGVKIF. The CDR3 DNA reads as TGCAGTGCGACACAGGGGGTAAAGATCTTC. The chain carries TRBV20-1 and TRBJ2-1; 8 bases line up with TRBD1. This CDR3 comprises 10 residues. The germline V gene encodes CDR1 DFQATT and CDR2 SNEGSKA (reference sequence).

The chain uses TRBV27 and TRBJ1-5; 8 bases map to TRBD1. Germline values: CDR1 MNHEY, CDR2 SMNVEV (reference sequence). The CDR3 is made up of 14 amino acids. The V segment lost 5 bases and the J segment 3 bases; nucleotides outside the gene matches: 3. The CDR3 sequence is CASSVTGANQPQHF. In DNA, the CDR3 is TGTGCCAGCAGTGTGACAGGGGCCAATCAGCCCCAGCATTTT.

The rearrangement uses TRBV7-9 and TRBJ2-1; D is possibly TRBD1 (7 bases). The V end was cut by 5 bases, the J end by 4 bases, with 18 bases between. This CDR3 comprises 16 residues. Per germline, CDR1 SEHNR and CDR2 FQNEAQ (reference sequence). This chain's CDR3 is CASSRGGGGEYNEQFF. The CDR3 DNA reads TGTGCCAGCAGCCGAGGCGGAGGGGGCGAGTACAATGAGCAGTTCTTC.

The CDR3 sequence: CASSLGGQLREQYF. The CDR3 DNA reads TGTGCCAGCAGCTTAGGTGGGCAGTTAAGGGAGCAGTACTTC. The chain uses TRBV11-2 and TRBJ2-7; D not certain. CDR3 size: 14 residues. The germline V and J ends were trimmed by 1 base and 7 bases, with 14 bases remaining between them. Germline V gene data show CDR1 as SGHAT and CDR2 as FQNNGV.

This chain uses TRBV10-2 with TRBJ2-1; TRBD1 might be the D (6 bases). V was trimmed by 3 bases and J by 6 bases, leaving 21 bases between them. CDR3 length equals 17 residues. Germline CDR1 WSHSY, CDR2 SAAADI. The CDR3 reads CASSDHGTYPAANEQFF. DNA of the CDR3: TGCGCCAGCAGTGATCACGGGACATACCCGGCGGCCAATGAGCAGTTCTTC.

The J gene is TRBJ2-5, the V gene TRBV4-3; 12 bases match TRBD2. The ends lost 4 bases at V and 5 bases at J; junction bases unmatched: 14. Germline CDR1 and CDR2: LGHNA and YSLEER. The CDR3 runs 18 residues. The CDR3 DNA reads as TGCGCCAGCAGCCCTTTCGGCCTAGCGGGAGGGCAGGTTGAGACCCAGTACTTC. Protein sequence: CASSPFGLAGGQVETQYF.

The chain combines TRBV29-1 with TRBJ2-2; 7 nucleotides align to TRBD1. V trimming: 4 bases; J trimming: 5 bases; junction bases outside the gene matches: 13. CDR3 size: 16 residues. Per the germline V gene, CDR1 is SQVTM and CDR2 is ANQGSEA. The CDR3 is CSVARGGSGGTGELFF. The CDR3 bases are TGCAGCGTTGCAAGGGGTGGGTCAGGGGGAACCGGGGAGCTGTTTTTT.

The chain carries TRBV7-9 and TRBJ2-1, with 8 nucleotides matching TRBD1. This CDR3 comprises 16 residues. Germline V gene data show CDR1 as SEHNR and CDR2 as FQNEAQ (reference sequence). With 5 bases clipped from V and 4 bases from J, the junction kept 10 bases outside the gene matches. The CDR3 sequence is CASSLPWNRGYNEQFF. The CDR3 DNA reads TGTGCCAGCAGCCTCCCCTGGAACAGGGGGTACAATGAGCAGTTCTTC.

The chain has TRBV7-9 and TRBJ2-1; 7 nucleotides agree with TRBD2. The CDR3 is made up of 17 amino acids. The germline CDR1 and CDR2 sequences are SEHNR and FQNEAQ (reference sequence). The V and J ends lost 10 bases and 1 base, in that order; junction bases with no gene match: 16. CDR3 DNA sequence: TGTGCCACAGGTTCGGGGGTGGGAGGGCAATCCTACAATGAGCAGTTCTTC. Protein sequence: CATGSGVGGQSYNEQFF.

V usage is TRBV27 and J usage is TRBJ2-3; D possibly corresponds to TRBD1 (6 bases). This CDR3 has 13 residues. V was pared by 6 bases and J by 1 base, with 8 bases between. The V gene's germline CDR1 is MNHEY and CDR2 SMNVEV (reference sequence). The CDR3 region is CASRQGGTDTQYF. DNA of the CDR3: TGTGCCAGCAGACAGGGAGGCACAGATACGCAGTATTTT.

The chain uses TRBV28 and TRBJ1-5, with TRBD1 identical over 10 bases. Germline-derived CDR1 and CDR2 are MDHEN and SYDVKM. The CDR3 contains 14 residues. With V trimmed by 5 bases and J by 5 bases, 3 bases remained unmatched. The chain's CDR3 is CASSRDRGYQPQHF. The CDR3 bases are TGTGCCAGCAGTCGGGACAGGGGATATCAGCCCCAGCATTTT.

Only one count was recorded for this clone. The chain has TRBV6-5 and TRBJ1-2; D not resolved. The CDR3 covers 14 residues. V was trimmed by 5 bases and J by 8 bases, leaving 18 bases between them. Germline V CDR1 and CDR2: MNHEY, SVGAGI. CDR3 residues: CASSLRRDTGGYTF. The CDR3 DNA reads TGTGCCAGCAGTCTACGCCGGGATACCGGCGGCTACACCTTC.

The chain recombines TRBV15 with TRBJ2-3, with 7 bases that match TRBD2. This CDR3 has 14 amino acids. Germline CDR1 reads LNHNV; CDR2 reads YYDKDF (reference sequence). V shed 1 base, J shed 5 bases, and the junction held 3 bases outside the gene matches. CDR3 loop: CATSRAGGIDTQYF. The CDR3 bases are TGTGCCACCAGCAGAGCGGGGGGAATAGATACGCAGTATTTT.

In nucleotides, the CDR3 is TGTGCCAGCAGCCAATCGGGACCGCCCGGAGGGTCCCAGCATTTT. This codes for CASSQSGPPGGSQHF. V usage is TRBV16 and J usage is TRBJ1-5, with a weak D call TRBD1 (5 bases). V was trimmed by 0 bases and J by 11 bases, leaving 17 bases between them. CDR3 length: 15 amino acids. Looked up from germline, CDR1 is KGHSY and CDR2 is FQNENV.